A single sample gave rise to the 17 T cell receptor beta chains below, sequenced in a study of identical twins. MiXCR, applied by TCRdb to the 5' RACE reads, yields one record per CDR3 protein. This sample has more than 200,000 distinct CDR3 sequences, with around 10% found just once. The sample taken for sequencing was memory (CD45RO+) T cells sorted from blood. These receptor sequences come from a woman under 30 in good health.

The V call is TRBV7-6, the J call TRBJ2-5, with a tentative D call TRBD1 (6 bases). CDR1 and CDR2 (germline): SGHVS, FNYEAQ. Trimming shortened V by 8 bases and J by 5 bases, and 15 bases separated the two germline ends. This CDR3 is 13 amino acids long. CDR3 nucleotides: TGTGCCAGCGGTAACCGGGACACGGAGACCCAGTACTTC. Its protein product is CASGNRDTETQYF. Drawing the rest from reference TRBV7-6 and TRBJ2-5, the complete variable domain is GAGVSQSPRYKVTKRGQDVALRCDPISGHVSLYWYRQALGQGPEFLTYFNYEAQQDKSGLPNDRFSAERPEGSISTLTIQRTEQRDSAMYRCASGNRDTETQYFGPGTRLLVL.

This clonotype was counted ten times or more. The rearrangement uses TRBV5-5 and TRBJ2-4, with 7 nucleotides matching TRBD2. Germline V CDR1 and CDR2: SGHKS, YYEKEE (reference sequence). The CDR3 is made up of 16 amino acids. V gave up 1 base and J gave up 6 bases; unmatched junction bases: 10. CDR3 nucleotide sequence: TGTGCCAGCAGCTTGCTCCCCAGCGGGATGGGAAACATTCAGTACTTC. As protein: CASSLLPSGMGNIQYF.

This clonotype was seen a few times. This chain uses TRBV27 with TRBJ2-2, with 7 bases fitting TRBD1. The CDR3 totals 16 residues. CDR1 is MNHEY and CDR2 is SMNVEV in the germline V gene (reference sequence). V shed 11 bases and J 3 bases; nucleotides not matched to a gene: 15. DNA for the CDR3: TGTGCCGCCGGGCCCGCGACAGGGATTTACACCGGGGAGCTGTTTTTT. Translation gives CAAGPATGIYTGELFF.

The chain carries TRBV7-8 and TRBJ1-4; no reliable D call. The CDR3 spans 13 residues. V dropped 8 bases and J dropped 7 bases, with 14 bases sitting between them. Looked up from germline, CDR1 is SGHVS and CDR2 is FQNEAQ. Here the CDR3 DNA reads TGTGCCAGCGCTTACTACGTTGGTGAAAAACTGTTTTTT. As protein: CASAYYVGEKLFF.

Ten or more counts support this clonotype. The chain links TRBV5-8 to TRBJ1-4; 8 nucleotides match TRBD1. Germline trimming cut 1 base from V and 11 bases from J; bases unmatched to any gene: 10. In germline, CDR1 is SGHTS, CDR2 YDEGEE. The length of the CDR3 is 15 residues. The CDR3 is CASSLYPTGVTKLFF. DNA for the CDR3: TGTGCCAGCAGCTTGTATCCGACAGGGGTAACGAAACTGTTTTTT.

This clonotype was observed at least ten times. The gene calls are TRBV10-3 and TRBJ1-6; 8 bases match TRBD1. The CDR3 covers 13 residues. Germline trimming cut 4 bases from V and 7 bases from J; bases unmatched to any gene: 0. The germline V gene encodes CDR1 ENHRY and CDR2 SYGVKD. CDR3 nucleotides: TGTGCCATCAGTGGACAGGGGAATTCACCCCTCCACTTT. Translation gives CAISGQGNSPLHF.

This clonotype was detected many times. V gene TRBV12-3 or TRBV12-4 combines with J gene TRBJ1-4; possible D gene TRBD1, 6 bases. V gave up 8 bases and J gave up 8 bases, with 18 bases separating them. The CDR3 is 14 amino acids. The CDR3 loop is CASSEGGAEEKLFF. CDR3 DNA: TGTGCCAGCTCCGAGGGGGGGGCGGAGGAAAAACTGTTTTTT.

This clonotype turned up a few times. The V gene is TRBV20-1, the J gene TRBJ2-1; 8 bases map to TRBD1. V shed 5 bases, J shed 5 bases, and the junction held 11 bases outside the gene matches. This CDR3 spans 15 amino acids. Looked up from germline, CDR1 is DFQATT and CDR2 is SNEGSKA (reference sequence). For the CDR3, the DNA is TGCAGTGCTCCCCGATCAGGGGGCGGCAACAATGAGCAGTTCTTC. Residues: CSAPRSGGGNNEQFF.

This clonotype was detected only a few times. J is TRBJ2-1 and V is TRBV18; TRBD2 might be the D (6 bases). Germline V gene lookup returns CDR1 KGHSH and CDR2 LQKENI. V lost 5 bases and J lost 7, with 12 bases in between. The CDR3 extends over 13 amino acids. Written as DNA, the CDR3 is TGTGCCAGCTCATTGGGACTCTTTAATGAGCAGTTCTTC. Its translation is CASSLGLFNEQFF.

The chain uses TRBV9 and TRBJ2-3; 9 bases match TRBD1. The CDR3 extends over 16 amino acids. The trim removed 5 bases at V and 4 bases at J, leaving 11 bases unmatched. Germline loops: CDR1 SGDLS, CDR2 YYNGEE. The CDR3 region is CASSSAWGQGSDTQYF. CDR3 in DNA: TGTGCCAGCAGTTCCGCCTGGGGACAGGGATCAGATACGCAGTATTTT.

This sequence joins TRBV11-2 and TRBJ1-4, with D tentatively TRBD1 (6 bases). Trimming took 1 base from V and 0 from J, leaving 15 bases between them. Germline-derived CDR1 and CDR2 are SGHAT and FQNNGV. The CDR3 has 18 amino acids. The CDR3 nucleotides read TGTGCCAGCAGCTTAGGTCGAGGGGGTGGGACAACTAATGAAAAACTGTTTTTT. It is translated as CASSLGRGGGTTNEKLFF.

The CDR3 here is CASSLHQAVRTEAFF. CDR3 coding DNA: TGTGCCAGCAGCTTACACCAGGCCGTGCGGACTGAAGCTTTCTTT. The chain carries TRBV5-5 and TRBJ1-1; no reliable D call. V was trimmed by 2 bases and J by 5 bases, leaving 16 bases between them. The CDR3 extends over 15 amino acids. Germline CDR1 SGHKS, CDR2 YYEKEE (reference sequence). Full variable domain (outside the CDR3, taken from reference TRBV5-5 and TRBJ1-1): DAGVTQSPTHLIKTRGQQVTLRCSPISGHKSVSWYQQVLGQGPQFIFQYYEKEERGRGNFPDRFSARQFPNYSSELNVNALLLGDSALYLCASSLHQAVRTEAFFGQGTRLTVV.

The sample holds many counts of this clonotype. The chain joins TRBV30 to TRBJ1-1; D unresolved. Germline loops: CDR1 GTSNPN, CDR2 SVGIG (reference sequence). The V end lost 0 bases, the J end lost 8 bases, and 13 bases lay between the germline ends. The CDR3 sequence is 13 residues long. CDR3 nucleotides: TGTGCCTGGAGTGTATTTACCGGATCCGAAGCTTTCTTT. It encodes CAWSVFTGSEAFF.

V is TRBV5-1 and J is TRBJ2-5; D may be TRBD1 or TRBD2 (5 bases each). The germline V and J ends were trimmed by 3 bases and 5 bases, with 17 bases remaining between them. Per the germline V gene, CDR1 is SGHRS and CDR2 is YFSETQ. The CDR3 runs to 15 residues. CDR3 residues: CASSSAGTEEETQYF. The CDR3 nucleotides are TGCGCCAGCAGCTCGGCCGGGACCGAAGAGGAGACCCAGTACTTC.

This clonotype was recorded many times. J is TRBJ2-6 and V is TRBV5-1; D is unresolved. Trimming shortened V by 4 bases and J by 1 base, and 9 bases separated the two germline ends. The V gene's germline CDR1 is SGHRS and CDR2 YFSETQ. This CDR3 has 15 residues. The CDR3 sequence is CASSLLGSGANVLTF. The DNA for the CDR3 is TGCGCCAGCAGCCTTTTGGGATCTGGGGCCAACGTCCTGACTTTC.

This clonotype was found a few times. The V gene is TRBV15, the J gene TRBJ2-5, with 8 bases that match TRBD2. This CDR3 is 17 amino acids long. Germline V lookup: CDR1 LNHNV, CDR2 YYDKDF (reference sequence). Trimming removed 3 bases from V and 1 base from J; junction bases left unmatched: 10. CDR3 sequence (DNA): TGTGCCACCAGCAGTGGGCCCCAGCGGGGGCCCCAAGAGACCCAGTACTTC. Amino acid sequence: CATSSGPQRGPQETQYF.

This clonotype was detected a few times. This rearrangement joins TRBV2 to TRBJ1-6, with D unclear. V was pared by 1 base and J by 9 bases, with 16 bases between. The germline gives CDR1 SNHLY, CDR2 FYNNEI. There are 16 residues in the CDR3. The CDR3 DNA is TGTGCCAGCAGTGAAGGCCGGGGAGCTCCGGGTTCACCCCTCCACTTT. The encoded protein is CASSEGRGAPGSPLHF. The full variable domain, rest sourced from reference TRBV2 and TRBJ1-6, is EPEVTQTPSHQVTQMGQEVILRCVPISNHLYFYWYRQILGQKVEFLVSFYNNEISEKSEIFDDQFSVERPDGSNFTLKIRSTKLEDSAMYFCASSEGRGAPGSPLHFGNGTRLTVT.